This TCR beta chain came from a study of blood T cell repertoires in COVID-19. The overall study: The study drew acute and convalescent COVID-19 samples from the United States, Italy and Spain. PBMCs, B-cell-depleted T cells, or T cells provided the cDNA or gDNA that made up the material.

In the authors' workflow: Amplification of reference gene primers provided the estimated nucleated cell counts. Profiled with immunoSEQ multiplex PCR; TCRdb holds only in-frame clones, not every one. V, J and clone size are those of that table, while D and trimming were read from the DNA. The sample holds under 90,000 clones, over 65% seen once. This clonotype was sampled from a man aged 50 or older with active or convalescent COVID-19. The material sequenced was peripheral blood.

CDR3 nucleotide sequence: TGTGCCAGCAGCCCCCTCGGGCCAGGGGGCCTTATCGGGGAGCTGTTTTTT. This gives the protein CASSPLGPGGLIGELFF. The J gene is TRBJ2-2, the V gene TRBV9, with 8 bases matching TRBD1. Per the germline V gene, CDR1 is SGDLS and CDR2 is YYNGEE. J lost 7 bases, V lost 4 bases, and 15 bases had no gene match. This CDR3 is built from 17 residues.